The T cell receptor beta chain under discussion was sequenced for a study of T cells in Graves' hyperthyroidism and ophthalmopathy. Study results and limitations: Onset of ophthalmopathy came a median around 6.5 months after the model predicted it.

Graves' hyperthyroidism without ophthalmopathy progression within 18 months was termed stable. The PBMCs studied were ones that came from approximately 9.9 ml fresh peripheral blood. Germline loops: CDR1 SGHTA, CDR2 FQGNSA. After removal of 5 bases from V and 7 bases from J, the junction contained 13 bases not matched to a gene. The CDR3 sequence is 16 residues long. About this clonotype: Its antigen is unidentified.

RNA transcripts served as the template for amplifying TCR beta CDR3 regions. When the TCR CDR3 underwent first-round RT-PCR, the HTBI primer set was used. One entry per CDR3 protein results from TCRdb running MiXCR on the multiplex PCR reads. Of roughly 570,000 distinct CDR3 sequences detected, 15% to 19% appear once; the ten largest clones hold around 7.5%. This chain links TRBV7-2 with TRBJ2-1; 8 bases match TRBD1. The sequenced sample consisted of blood. The origin of this receptor is a woman younger than 45 with Graves' hyperthyroidism. DNA of the CDR3: TGTGCCAGCAGCCCCCGCCCAGGGGGCGCGTGGAATGAGCAGTTCTTC. Translating gives CASSPRPGGAWNEQFF.